The next 15 T cell receptor beta chains were all read from a single sample in a study of tumor and adjacent non-tumor tissue in lung cancer. Three rounds of nested PCR, following a modified ARM-PCR protocol, produced the TCRbeta library. Each CDR3 protein is one row after TCRdb ran MiXCR on the multiplex PCR reads. This sample has tens of thousands of distinct CDR3 sequences, with around two thirds found just once. RNA was extracted from bulk tissue without any cell sorting. The normal lung tissue was taken more than 3 cm from the tumor edge. Sequencing input: distant non-tumor lung tissue. The source of these receptors is a woman aged 50 to 60 with non-small cell lung cancer.

In regard to this clonotype: At one boundary the junction diverges from the germline segment, which might be a read error. The rearrangement links TRBV6-2 or TRBV6-3 to TRBJ2-7; TRBD2 might be the D (6 bases). The CDR3 is made up of 13 amino acids. Looked up from germline, CDR1 is MNHEY and CDR2 is SVGEGT. CDR3 sequence (DNA): TGTGCCAGCAGATACCTGGGTCGGAGGGAGCAGCACTTC. This encodes CASRYLGRREQHF.

The rearrangement joins TRBV20-1 to TRBJ1-5, with D unclear. V lost 6 bases, J lost 7 bases, and 4 bases lay in between. CDR3 length: 9 amino acids. The germline CDR1 and CDR2 sequences are DFQATT and SNEGSKA (reference sequence). The DNA of the CDR3 is TGCAGTGCGGGGCAGCCCCAGCATTTT. Translated, it gives CSAGQPQHF.

This clonotype was observed many times. J is TRBJ2-7 and V is TRBV20-1, with TRBD2 identical over 10 bases. The germline V gene encodes CDR1 DFQATT and CDR2 SNEGSKA (reference sequence). The V gene end was trimmed by 2 bases and the J gene end by 7 bases; junction bases not matched to a gene: 11. This CDR3 spans 15 amino acids. Here the CDR3 reads CSARSRTSGVREQYF. CDR3 DNA: TGCAGTGCTAGATCACGGACTAGCGGCGTGCGGGAGCAGTACTTC.

On this clonotype: The limits of the CDR3 on the DNA are not certain, so only TCRdb's listed CDR3 is given. CDR3 residues: CASSPWASGSYEQHF. The chain couples TRBV11-2 to TRBJ2-7; the table's D gene call, TRBD2, was not cross checked with the DNA. Both ends counted, the CDR3 spans 15 residues. Per germline, CDR1 SGHAT and CDR2 FQNNGV.

V and J are TRBV6-2 or TRBV6-3 and TRBJ2-1; 10 positions agree with TRBD1. The CDR3 is 14 residues long. Germline lookup yields CDR1 MNHEY and CDR2 SVGEGT. The CDR3 DNA follows: TGTACCTGCAGTTACGGGACAGGGGTGGAAGAGCAGTTCTTC. Its translation is CTCSYGTGVEEQFF.

Comments on this clonotype: A junction boundary mismatches the germline segment, possibly from a read error. The chain recombines TRBV11-3 with TRBJ2-7, with D uncertain. CDR3 size: 12 residues. Germline CDR1 and CDR2: SGHNT and YENEEA. DNA for the CDR3: TGTGCCAGCAGCTTAGGGGATTGCGAGCAGCACTTC. It encodes CASSLGDCEQHF.

The sample holds many counts of this clonotype. The chain uses TRBV12-3 or TRBV12-4 and TRBJ2-3; tentatively, D is TRBD1 (6 bases). Trimming pared 10 bases from V and 3 bases from J, leaving 11 bases between. The CDR3 has 12 residues. The CDR3 nucleotides are TGTGCCACAAGTAGGGGGACAGATACGCAGTATTTT. It encodes CATSRGTDTQYF.

This chain's CDR3 is CSAAEDGSYEQYF. CDR3 nucleotide sequence: TGCAGTGCTGCCGAGGACGGATCCTACGAGCAGTACTTC. This chain joins TRBV20-1 and TRBJ2-7; D is unclear. The germline gives CDR1 DFQATT, CDR2 SNEGSKA (reference sequence). This CDR3 region has 13 residues. Trimming pared 5 bases from V and 1 base from J, leaving 12 bases between.

As concerns this clonotype: The junction departs from germline at one end; a sequencing error may be responsible. The rearrangement joins TRBV11-1 to TRBJ2-3; D may be TRBD1 or TRBD2 (5 bases each). The CDR3 contains 14 residues. The germline V gene encodes CDR1 SGHAT and CDR2 FQDESV (reference sequence). This chain's CDR3 is CPSSLATATDMQYF. The CDR3 coding sequence is TGTCCCAGCAGCTTAGCGACCGCGACAGATATGCAATATTTT.

J is TRBJ1-1 and V is TRBV7-9, with 8 bases lining up with TRBD1. V lost 5 bases to trimming and J lost 11 bases; unmatched junction nucleotides: 10. Per germline, CDR1 SEHNR and CDR2 FQNEAQ (reference sequence). The CDR3 runs to 13 residues. The CDR3 coding sequence is TGTGCCAGCAGCACTGGACAGGGAGTAGATGCTTTCTTT. Translation gives CASSTGQGVDAFF.

With regard to this clonotype: A much larger clone is a single base away; this may be a read error. The V and J genes are TRBV24-1 and TRBJ1-2; 8 bases map to TRBD1. The CDR3 loop spans 13 amino acids. CDR1 is KGHDR and CDR2 is SFDVKD in the germline V gene. V was clipped by 9 bases and J by 12 bases; unmatched bases: 14. CDR3 DNA: TGTGCCACCGCGGACAGGGATTCCCGCCTGCACACCTTC. Its translation: CATADRDSRLHTF.

Comments on this clonotype: This may be a read error: a much more frequent sequence differs by one nucleotide. The chain joins TRBV9 to TRBJ2-7, with D possibly being TRBD1 or TRBD2 (5 bases each). The CDR3 covers 13 residues. V lost 10 bases and J 5 bases, leaving 19 bases between the germline ends. Germline-derived CDR1 and CDR2 are SGDLS and YYNGEE. The CDR3 reads CAGNRDGRHEQYF. The DNA of the CDR3 is TGTGCCGGCAACCGGGACGGACGCCACGAGCAGTACTTC.

This clonotype was recorded a few times. The V call is TRBV15, the J call TRBJ1-6; 12 positions match TRBD1. This CDR3 is 17 amino acids long. Germline values: CDR1 LNHNV, CDR2 YYDKDF (reference sequence). The ends lost 1 base at V and 7 bases at J; junction bases unmatched: 5. The CDR3 reads CATSRGGQGARNSPLHF. The CDR3 DNA is TGTGCCACCAGCAGAGGGGGACAGGGGGCCAGGAATTCACCCCTCCACTTT.

Concerning this clonotype itself: A much larger clone lies a single base off, so this may be a read error. In nucleotides, the CDR3 is TGCAGTGCTAGACAGGGGACGATGGAGACCCAGTACTTC. Translation gives CSARQGTMETQYF. The chain combines TRBV20-1 with TRBJ2-5, with D possibly being TRBD1 (6 bases). Germline CDR1 reads DFQATT; CDR2 reads SNEGSKA (reference sequence). The CDR3 sequence is 13 residues long. Deletions cut 2 bases from V and 5 bases from J, with 12 bases between.

As for this clonotype: The germline gene is not matched at one end of the junction; a read error may be the cause. The CDR3, as DNA: TGTGCCAGCGGCTTCGCGGGAAAGAACGCTAAAGCTTTCTTT. This encodes CASGFAGKNAKAFF. This chain joins TRBV11-1 and TRBJ1-1, with D unclear. Germline V gene lookup returns CDR1 SGHAT and CDR2 FQDESV (reference sequence). There are 14 residues in the CDR3.